This T cell receptor beta chain was sequenced in a study of blood T cell repertoires in COVID-19. Study details: Spain, Italy and the United States supplied samples that represented acute and convalescent COVID-19. PBMCs, B-cell-depleted T cells, or T cells were the source of the cDNA or gDNA that made up the material.

Here immunoSEQ multiplex PCR was the method, and the copy in TCRdb shows in-frame clones only, minus some. The data show 250,000 to 350,000 clones, around 90% seen once. This CDR3 spans 15 amino acids. The germline V gene encodes CDR1 LNHDA and CDR2 SQIVND (reference sequence). Trimming removed 3 bases from V and 6 bases from J; junction bases left unmatched: 6. Two negative PCRs, clearance, or symptom resolution were required of recovered Cohort 3 donors. The receptor was derived from a man aged 60 to 69 who had recovered from COVID-19. This chain connects TRBV19 to TRBJ1-5, with TRBD1 identical over 9 bases. The sample comprised PBMCs or T cells enriched from blood (not recorded which). In nucleotides, the CDR3 is TGTGCCAGTAGTATTAACAGGGGGCAAAGTCAGCCCCAGCATTTT. Protein sequence: CASSINRGQSQPQHF.